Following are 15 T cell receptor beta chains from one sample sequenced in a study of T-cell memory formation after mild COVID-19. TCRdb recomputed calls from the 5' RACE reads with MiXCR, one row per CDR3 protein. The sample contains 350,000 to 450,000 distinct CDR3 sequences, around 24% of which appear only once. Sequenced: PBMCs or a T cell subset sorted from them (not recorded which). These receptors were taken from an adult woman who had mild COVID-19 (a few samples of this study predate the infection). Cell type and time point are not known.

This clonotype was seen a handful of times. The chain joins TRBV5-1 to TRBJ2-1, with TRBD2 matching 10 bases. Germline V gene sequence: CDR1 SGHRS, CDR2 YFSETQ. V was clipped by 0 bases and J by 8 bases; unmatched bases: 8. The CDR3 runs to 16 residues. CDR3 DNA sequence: TGCGCCAGCAGCTTGGTTGGGGCTAGCGGGAGTGATGAGCAGTTCTTC. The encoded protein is CASSLVGASGSDEQFF.

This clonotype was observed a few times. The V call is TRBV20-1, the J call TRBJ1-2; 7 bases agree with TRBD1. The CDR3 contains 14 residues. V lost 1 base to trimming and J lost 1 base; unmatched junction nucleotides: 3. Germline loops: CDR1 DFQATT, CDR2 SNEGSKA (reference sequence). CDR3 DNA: TGCAGTGCTAGAGCGGGGGACAGTAACTATGGCTACACCTTC. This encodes CSARAGDSNYGYTF.

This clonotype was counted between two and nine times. The CDR3 DNA follows: TGTGCCTGGAGTCTGGGGGGGCCTCAGCCCCAGCATTTT. Its protein product is CAWSLGGPQPQHF. V and J are TRBV30 and TRBJ1-5; the D gene is possibly TRBD1 (6 bases). This CDR3 is built from 13 residues. Germline CDR1 reads GTSNPN; CDR2 reads SVGIG (reference sequence). Between the trimmed V and J ends, which lost 2 bases and 6 bases, there was a span of 11 bases.

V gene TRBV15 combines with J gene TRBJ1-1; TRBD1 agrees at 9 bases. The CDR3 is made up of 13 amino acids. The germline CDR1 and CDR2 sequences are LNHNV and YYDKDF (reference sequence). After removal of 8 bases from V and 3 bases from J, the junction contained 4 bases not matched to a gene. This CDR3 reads CATEGQGYTEAFF. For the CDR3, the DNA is TGTGCCACCGAAGGACAGGGGTACACTGAAGCTTTCTTT.

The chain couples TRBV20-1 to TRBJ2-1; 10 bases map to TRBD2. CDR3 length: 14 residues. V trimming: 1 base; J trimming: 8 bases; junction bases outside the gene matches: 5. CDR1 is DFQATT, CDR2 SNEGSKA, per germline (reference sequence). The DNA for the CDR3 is TGCAGTGCTAGAGGGCCTAGCGGGGGTTATGAGCAGTTCTTC. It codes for CSARGPSGGYEQFF.

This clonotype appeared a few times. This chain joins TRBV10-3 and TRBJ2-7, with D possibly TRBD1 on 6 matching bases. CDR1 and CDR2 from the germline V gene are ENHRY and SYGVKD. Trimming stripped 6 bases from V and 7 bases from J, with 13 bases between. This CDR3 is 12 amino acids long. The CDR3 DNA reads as TGTGCCATCAGAACAACAGGGAAGGAGCAGTACTTC. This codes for CAIRTTGKEQYF.

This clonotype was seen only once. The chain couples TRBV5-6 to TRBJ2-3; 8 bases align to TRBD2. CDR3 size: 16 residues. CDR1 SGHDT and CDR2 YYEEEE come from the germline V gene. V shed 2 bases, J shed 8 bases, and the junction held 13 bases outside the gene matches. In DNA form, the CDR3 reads TGTGCCAGCAGCTTCGACCAGCGGGGGTCGAAGGGTACGCAGTATTTT. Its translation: CASSFDQRGSKGTQYF. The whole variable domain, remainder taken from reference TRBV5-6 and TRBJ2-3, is DAGVTQSPTHLIKTRGQQVTLRCSPKSGHDTVSWYQQALGQGPQFIFQYYEEEERQRGNFPDRFSGHQFPNYSSELNVNALLLGDSALYLCASSFDQRGSKGTQYFGPGTRLTVL.

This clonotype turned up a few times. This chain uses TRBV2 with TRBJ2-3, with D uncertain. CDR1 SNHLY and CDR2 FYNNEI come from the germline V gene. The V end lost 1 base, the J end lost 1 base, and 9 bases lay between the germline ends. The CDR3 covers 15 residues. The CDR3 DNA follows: TGTGCCAGCAGTGAAGAGGGTTCCCGCACAGATACGCAGTATTTT. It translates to CASSEEGSRTDTQYF.

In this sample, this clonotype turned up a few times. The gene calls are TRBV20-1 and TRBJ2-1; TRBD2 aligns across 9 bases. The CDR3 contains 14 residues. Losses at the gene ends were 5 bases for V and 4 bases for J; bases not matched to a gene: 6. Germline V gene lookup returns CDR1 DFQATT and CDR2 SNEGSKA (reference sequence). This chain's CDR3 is CSAYSGRVYNEQFF. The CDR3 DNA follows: TGCAGTGCTTATAGCGGGAGAGTTTACAATGAGCAGTTCTTC.

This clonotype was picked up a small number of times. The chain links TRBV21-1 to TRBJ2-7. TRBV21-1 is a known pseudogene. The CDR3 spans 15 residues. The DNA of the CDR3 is TGTGCCAGCAGCAAAGGCTGGGCATTAGGGTACGAGCAGTACTTC. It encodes CASSKGWALGYEQYF.

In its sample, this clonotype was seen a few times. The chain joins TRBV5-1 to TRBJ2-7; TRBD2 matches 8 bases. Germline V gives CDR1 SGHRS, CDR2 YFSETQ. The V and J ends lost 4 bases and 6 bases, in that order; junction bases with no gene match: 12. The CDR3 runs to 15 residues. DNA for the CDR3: TGCGCCAGCAGCCCAGGGGTTAGCGGGGCAAGCGAGCAGTACTTC. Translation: CASSPGVSGASEQYF.

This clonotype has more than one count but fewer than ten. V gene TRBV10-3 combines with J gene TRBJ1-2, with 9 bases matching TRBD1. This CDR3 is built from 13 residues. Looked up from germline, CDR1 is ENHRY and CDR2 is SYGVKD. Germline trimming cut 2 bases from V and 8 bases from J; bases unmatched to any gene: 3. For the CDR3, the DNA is TGTGCCATCAGTGAGGGACAGGGGAAAGGCTACACCTTC. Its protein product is CAISEGQGKGYTF.

The CDR3 spells CSVGQGLILQETQYF. The CDR3 DNA reads as TGCAGCGTCGGACAGGGCTTAATACTTCAAGAGACCCAGTACTTC. J is TRBJ2-5 and V is TRBV29-1, with TRBD1 matching 8 bases. The CDR3 covers 15 residues. Germline CDR1 SQVTM, CDR2 ANQGSEA. V gave up 6 bases and J gave up 2 bases; unmatched junction bases: 11.

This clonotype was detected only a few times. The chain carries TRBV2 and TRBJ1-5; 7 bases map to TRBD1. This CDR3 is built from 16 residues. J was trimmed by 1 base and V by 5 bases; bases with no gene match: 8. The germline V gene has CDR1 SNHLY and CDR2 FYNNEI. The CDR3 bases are TGTGCCAGCAGTCAGGGGGGCAGTAGAAGCAATCAGCCCCAGCATTTT. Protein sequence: CASSQGGSRSNQPQHF.

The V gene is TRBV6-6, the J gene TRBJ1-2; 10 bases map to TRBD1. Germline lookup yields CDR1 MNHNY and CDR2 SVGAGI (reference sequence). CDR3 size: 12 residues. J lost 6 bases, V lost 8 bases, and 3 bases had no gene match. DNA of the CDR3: TGTGCCAGCCAGACAGGGGGCGATGGCTACACCTTC. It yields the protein CASQTGGDGYTF.